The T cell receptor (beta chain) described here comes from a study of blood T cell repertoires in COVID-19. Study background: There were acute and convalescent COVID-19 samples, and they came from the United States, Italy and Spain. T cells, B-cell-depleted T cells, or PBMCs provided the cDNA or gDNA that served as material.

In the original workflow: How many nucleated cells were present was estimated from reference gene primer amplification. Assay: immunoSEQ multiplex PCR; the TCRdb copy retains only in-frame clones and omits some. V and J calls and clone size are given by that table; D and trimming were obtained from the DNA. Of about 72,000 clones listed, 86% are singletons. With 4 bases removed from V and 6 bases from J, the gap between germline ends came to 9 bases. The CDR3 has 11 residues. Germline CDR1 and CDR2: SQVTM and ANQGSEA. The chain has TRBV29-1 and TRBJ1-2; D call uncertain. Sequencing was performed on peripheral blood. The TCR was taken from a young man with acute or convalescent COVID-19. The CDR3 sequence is CSVATFDGYTF. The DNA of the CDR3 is TGCAGCGTTGCCACATTTGATGGCTACACCTTC. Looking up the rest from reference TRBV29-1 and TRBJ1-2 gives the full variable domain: SAVISQKPSRDICQRGTSLTIQCQVDSQVTMMFWYRQQPGQSLTLIATANQGSEATYESGFVIDKFPISRPNLTFSTLTVSNMSPEDSSIYLCSVATFDGYTFGSGTRLTVV.